One and the same sample provided the 21 T cell receptor beta chains below, sequenced in a study of siplizumab effects on memory and regulatory T cells. This table comes from immunoSEQ multiplex PCR, and its TCRdb copy is limited to in-frame clones, with some not included. Of 110,000 or so clones listed, approximately 90% are singletons. The sequenced sample consisted of Tregs sorted from blood. These receptor sequences come from a human donor in good health.

The gene calls are TRBV7-8 and TRBJ2-4, with 13 bases identical to TRBD2. The CDR3 runs 15 residues. V was clipped by 5 bases and J by 9 bases; unmatched bases: 7. Germline V lookup: CDR1 SGHVS, CDR2 FQNEAQ. CDR3 sequence: CASSPLAGGPGIQYF. Here the CDR3 DNA reads TGTGCCAGCAGCCCACTAGCGGGGGGGCCGGGCATTCAGTACTTC.

The chain employs TRBV19 and TRBJ1-2, with no clear D. CDR3 length: 13 residues. Germline CDR1 and CDR2: LNHDA and SQIVND (reference sequence). V was trimmed by 7 bases and J by 2 bases, leaving 11 bases between them. The CDR3 sequence is CASNAAVNYGYTF. The CDR3 nucleotides are TGTGCCAGTAATGCGGCGGTCAACTATGGCTACACCTTC. Together with reference TRBV19 and TRBJ1-2, the CDR3 gives the full variable domain: DGGITQSPKYLFRKEGQNVTLSCEQNLNHDAMYWYRQDPGQGLRLIYYSQIVNDFQKGDIAEGYSVSREKKESFPLTVTSAQKNPTAFYLCASNAAVNYGYTFGSGTRLTVV.

This chain connects TRBV10-3 to TRBJ2-5; 12 positions match TRBD2. V was pared by 2 bases and J by 5 bases, with 9 bases of the junction left unmatched. This CDR3 is 17 amino acids long. The germline gives CDR1 ENHRY, CDR2 SYGVKD. CDR3 nucleotide sequence: TGTGCCATCAGTGAGGGTGAGACTAGCGGGAGTTTGGAGACCCAGTACTTC. It encodes CAISEGETSGSLETQYF.

This clone was seen only once. The V gene is TRBV19, the J gene TRBJ2-2; D gene ambiguous. Trimming stripped 1 base from V and 10 bases from J, with 10 bases between. Germline assignment: CDR1 LNHDA and CDR2 SQIVND (reference sequence). This CDR3 spans 13 amino acids. The DNA of the CDR3 is TGTGCCAGTAGTATAGTGCTCAGAGAGGAGCTGTTTTTT. Its translation is CASSIVLREELFF.

This chain joins TRBV11-3 and TRBJ2-1; 8 nucleotides agree with TRBD2. After removal of 1 base from V and 8 bases from J, the junction contained 7 bases not matched to a gene. The CDR3 runs 15 residues. Germline loops: CDR1 SGHNT, CDR2 YENEEA. The DNA for the CDR3 is TGTGCCAGCAGCTTAGCGGGGGGGACTGAGGATGAGCAGTTCTTC. Its protein product is CASSLAGGTEDEQFF.

The table lists this clone with a few counts. The CDR3 nucleotides read TGTGCCAGCAGCACCAGGGTAATACCCAATGAGCAGTTCTTC. Translated: CASSTRVIPNEQFF. The genes are TRBV7-9 and TRBJ2-1; maybe TRBD1 (5 bases). The CDR3 totals 14 residues. Germline CDR1 and CDR2: SEHNR and FQNEAQ (reference sequence). V was pared by 5 bases and J by 6 bases, with 14 bases between.

J is TRBJ2-5 and V is TRBV23-1, with TRBD1 identical over 7 bases. TRBV23-1 is known as an ORF, though its function is uncertain. The CDR3 has 16 residues. With V trimmed by 4 bases and J by 3 bases, 11 bases remained unmatched. The CDR3 spells CASSPSPGTVKETQYF. For the CDR3, the DNA is TGCGCCAGCAGTCCTTCCCCCGGGACAGTAAAAGAGACCCAGTACTTC.

This sequence joins TRBV7-2 and TRBJ2-5; D is possibly TRBD1 or TRBD2 (6 bases each). V lost 3 bases to trimming and J lost 5 bases, with 16 bases between them. This CDR3 region has 15 residues. Looked up from germline, CDR1 is SGHTA and CDR2 is FQGNSA. The CDR3 here is CASSFGGGNRETQYF. The CDR3 coding sequence is TGTGCCAGCAGCTTCGGGGGCGGGAACCGCGAGACCCAGTACTTC.

The V call is TRBV9, the J call TRBJ2-5, with D hard to call. The CDR3 contains 15 residues. The germline gives CDR1 SGDLS, CDR2 YYNGEE. V was shortened by 0 bases and J by 1 base, with 10 bases between the two germline ends. CDR3 in amino acids: CASSVATYPQETQYF. For the CDR3, the DNA is TGTGCCAGCAGCGTAGCTACCTACCCCCAAGAGACCCAGTACTTC.

This sequence joins TRBV27 and TRBJ1-5, with TRBD1 matching 7 bases. Looked up from germline, CDR1 is MNHEY and CDR2 is SMNVEV (reference sequence). V lost 2 bases, J lost 5 bases, and 3 bases stayed unmatched. The CDR3 loop spans 14 amino acids. The CDR3, as DNA: TGTGCCAGCAGTTTAGGGACAGCAGATCAGCCCCAGCATTTT. This encodes CASSLGTADQPQHF.

This chain connects TRBV2 to TRBJ2-7, with 9 bases lining up with TRBD2. The trim removed 5 bases at V and 7 bases at J, leaving 15 bases unmatched. This CDR3 has 16 residues. Per the germline V gene, CDR1 is SNHLY and CDR2 is FYNNEI. CDR3 in amino acids: CASSKGPAGGPEEQYF. In DNA, the CDR3 is TGTGCCAGCAGTAAAGGCCCAGCGGGAGGACCGGAAGAGCAGTACTTC.

The chain uses TRBV6-5 and TRBJ1-4; D call uncertain. Trimming cost V 6 bases and J 8 bases, with 13 bases left between them. In germline, CDR1 is MNHEY, CDR2 SVGAGI. The CDR3 is made up of 13 amino acids. The CDR3 is CASSPYGREKLFF. CDR3 sequence (DNA): TGTGCCAGCAGCCCGTACGGAAGGGAAAAACTGTTTTTT.

To note about this clone: In the same sample, other DNA sequences code for this CDR3. The chain couples TRBV6-5 to TRBJ2-7; TRBD1 might be the D (6 bases). V lost 2 bases and J 2 bases, leaving 10 bases between the germline ends. CDR3 length: 14 residues. Germline CDR1 and CDR2: MNHEY and SVGAGI. CDR3 nucleotide sequence: TGTGCCAGCAGTTACGGATCAGGGGCCTACGAGCAGTACTTC. Amino acid sequence: CASSYGSGAYEQYF.

The V call is TRBV11-3, the J call TRBJ2-1; TRBD1 matches 8 bases. The CDR3 sequence is 16 residues long. The germline V gene has CDR1 SGHNT and CDR2 YENEEA. Trimming at V came to 5 bases and at J to 4 bases, leaving 10 bases not matched to a gene. CDR3 coding DNA: TGTGCCAGCAGCCCTAGTGGGGACAGGCCTTACAATGAGCAGTTCTTC. Protein sequence: CASSPSGDRPYNEQFF.

The J gene is TRBJ1-1, the V gene TRBV30; D is possibly TRBD1 (6 bases). This CDR3 contains 12 residues. Germline values: CDR1 GTSNPN, CDR2 SVGIG (reference sequence). V lost 2 bases and J 6 bases, leaving 10 bases between the germline ends. The DNA for the CDR3 is TGTGCCTGGAGTAGGGGGGCCCCTGAAGCTTTCTTT. Its protein product is CAWSRGAPEAFF.

V and J are TRBV6-5 and TRBJ2-5, with 7 bases fitting TRBD2. Trimming took 4 bases from V and 5 from J; bases not matched to a gene: 4. The CDR3 totals 13 residues. Germline CDR1 reads MNHEY; CDR2 reads SVGAGI. The CDR3 spells CASSLRGFETQYF. The CDR3 nucleotides are TGTGCCAGCAGTTTGCGGGGGTTTGAGACCCAGTACTTC.

The V call is TRBV13, the J call TRBJ2-5; 7 positions agree with TRBD1. The CDR3 sequence is 14 residues long. In germline, CDR1 is PRHDT, CDR2 FYEKMQ (reference sequence). Trimming removed 3 bases from V and 1 base from J; junction bases left unmatched: 2. CDR3 in amino acids: CASSFWDSQETQYF. CDR3 DNA: TGTGCCAGCAGCTTCTGGGACAGCCAAGAGACCCAGTACTTC.

The genes are TRBV5-6 and TRBJ2-7, with 7 nucleotides matching TRBD2. The V and J ends lost 4 bases and 6 bases, in that order; junction bases with no gene match: 7. The V gene's germline CDR1 is SGHDT and CDR2 YYEEEE. The CDR3 is made up of 13 amino acids. CDR3 in DNA: TGTGCCAGCAGCCGGGACTACGCCACCGAGCAGTACTTC. This translates into CASSRDYATEQYF.

This clone has only a few counts. The chain links TRBV19 to TRBJ1-5, with 9 bases aligning to TRBD1. In germline, CDR1 is LNHDA, CDR2 SQIVND (reference sequence). V was pared by 8 bases and J by 4 bases, with 3 bases of the junction left unmatched. This CDR3 region has 13 residues. The CDR3 region is CASGGQGNQPQHF. Written as DNA, the CDR3 is TGTGCCAGTGGCGGACAGGGGAATCAGCCCCAGCATTTT.

As to this clone: Other DNA sequences from this sample encode an identical CDR3 as well. The V and J genes are TRBV6-1 and TRBJ1-1; D unclear. V gave up 7 bases and J gave up 4 bases, with 13 bases separating them. Germline CDR1 reads MNHNS; CDR2 reads SASEGT. The CDR3 has 13 amino acids. CDR3 DNA sequence: TGTGCCAGCACCACGAGTTTCGGCACTGAAGCTTTCTTT. Protein product: CASTTSFGTEAFF.

The chain uses TRBV5-1 and TRBJ2-5, with TRBD2 matching over 7 bases. TRBJ2-7 explains the end of the DNA better; the J call may be wrong. This CDR3 comprises 14 residues. From germline, CDR1 is SGHRS and CDR2 YFSETQ. CDR3 region: CASSRGSREDEQYF. The CDR3 DNA sequence: TGCGCCAGCAGCCGGGGGTCTCGGGAGGACGAGCAGTACTTC.